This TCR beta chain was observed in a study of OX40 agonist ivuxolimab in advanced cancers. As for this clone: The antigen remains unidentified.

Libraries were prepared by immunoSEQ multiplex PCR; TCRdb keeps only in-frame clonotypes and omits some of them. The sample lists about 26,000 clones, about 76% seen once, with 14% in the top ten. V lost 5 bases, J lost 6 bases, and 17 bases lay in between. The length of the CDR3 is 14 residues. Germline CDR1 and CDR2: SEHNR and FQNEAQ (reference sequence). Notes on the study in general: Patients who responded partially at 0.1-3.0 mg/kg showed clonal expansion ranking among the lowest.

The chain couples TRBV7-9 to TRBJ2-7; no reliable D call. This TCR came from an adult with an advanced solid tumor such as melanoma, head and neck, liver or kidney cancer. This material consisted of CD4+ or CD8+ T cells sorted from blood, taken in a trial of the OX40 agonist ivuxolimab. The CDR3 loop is CASSPNRPPPEQYF. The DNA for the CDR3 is TGTGCCAGCAGCCCAAACCGGCCCCCCCCCGAGCAGTACTTC.